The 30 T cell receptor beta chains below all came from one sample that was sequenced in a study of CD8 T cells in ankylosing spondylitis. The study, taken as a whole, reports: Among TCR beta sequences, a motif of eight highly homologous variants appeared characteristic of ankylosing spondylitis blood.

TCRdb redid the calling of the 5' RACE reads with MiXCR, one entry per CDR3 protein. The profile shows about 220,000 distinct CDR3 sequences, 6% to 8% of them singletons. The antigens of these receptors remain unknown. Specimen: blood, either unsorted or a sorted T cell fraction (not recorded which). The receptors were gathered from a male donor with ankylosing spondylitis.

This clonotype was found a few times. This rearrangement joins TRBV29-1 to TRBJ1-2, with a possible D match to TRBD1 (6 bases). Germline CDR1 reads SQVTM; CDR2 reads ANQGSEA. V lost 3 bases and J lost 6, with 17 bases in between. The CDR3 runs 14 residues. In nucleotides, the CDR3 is TGCAGCGTTGAGAAGGGGGGGATATCGGATGGCTACACCTTC. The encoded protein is CSVEKGGISDGYTF.

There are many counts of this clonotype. The CDR3 here is CASSQDLWNTIYF. As DNA, the CDR3 is TGTGCCAGCAGCCAAGATTTGTGGAACACCATATATTTT. The chain has TRBV4-2 and TRBJ1-3; D is ambiguous. V was trimmed by 0 bases and J by 7 bases, leaving 7 bases between them. Germline values: CDR1 LGHNA, CDR2 YNFKEQ. The CDR3 loop spans 13 amino acids.

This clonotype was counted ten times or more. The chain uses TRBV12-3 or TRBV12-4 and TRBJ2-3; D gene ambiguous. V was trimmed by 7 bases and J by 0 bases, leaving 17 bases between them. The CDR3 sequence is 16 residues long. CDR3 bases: TGTGCCAGCACCGACTTCAGAATCCCTAGCACAGATACGCAGTATTTT. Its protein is CASTDFRIPSTDTQYF.

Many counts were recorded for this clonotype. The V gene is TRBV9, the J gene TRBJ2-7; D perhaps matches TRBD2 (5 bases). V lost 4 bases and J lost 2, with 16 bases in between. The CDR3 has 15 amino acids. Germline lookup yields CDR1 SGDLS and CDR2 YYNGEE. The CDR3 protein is CASSTGRTGTYEQYF. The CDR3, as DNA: TGTGCCAGCAGCACGGGTAGGACGGGGACCTACGAGCAGTACTTC. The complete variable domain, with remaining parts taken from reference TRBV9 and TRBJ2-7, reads DSGVTQTPKHLITATGQRVTLRCSPRSGDLSVYWYQQSLDQGLQFLIQYYNGEERAKGNILERFSAQQFPDLHSELNLSSLELGDSALYFCASSTGRTGTYEQYFGPGTRLTVT.

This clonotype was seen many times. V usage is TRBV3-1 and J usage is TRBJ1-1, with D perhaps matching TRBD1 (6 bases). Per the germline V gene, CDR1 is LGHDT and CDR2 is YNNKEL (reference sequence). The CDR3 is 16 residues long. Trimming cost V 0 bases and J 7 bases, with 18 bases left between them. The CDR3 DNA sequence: TGTGCCAGCAGCCAAGAGAGGGGGACCGGGACCGATGAAGCTTTCTTT. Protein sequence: CASSQERGTGTDEAFF.

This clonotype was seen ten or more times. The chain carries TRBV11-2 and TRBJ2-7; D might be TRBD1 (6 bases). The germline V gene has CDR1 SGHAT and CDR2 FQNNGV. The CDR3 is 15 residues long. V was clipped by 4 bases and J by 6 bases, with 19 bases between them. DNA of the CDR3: TGTGCCAGCAGCTCTACCGGGACAATGGACGCCGAGCAGTACTTC. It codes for CASSSTGTMDAEQYF.

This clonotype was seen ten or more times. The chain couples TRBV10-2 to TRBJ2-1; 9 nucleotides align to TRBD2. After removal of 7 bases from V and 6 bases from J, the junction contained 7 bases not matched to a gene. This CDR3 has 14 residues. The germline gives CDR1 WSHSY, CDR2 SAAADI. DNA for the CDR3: TGCGCCAGCATGGTAGCGGGAGTTCGCAATGAGCAGTTCTTC. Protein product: CASMVAGVRNEQFF.

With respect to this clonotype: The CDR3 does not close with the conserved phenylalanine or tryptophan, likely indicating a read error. The CDR3 region has the DNA TGTGCCAGCAGCTTGATCAAGGGGCTCTCTGGCTACACCATC. Protein sequence: CASSLIKGLSGYTI. The chain couples TRBV5-4 to TRBJ1-2; D is possibly TRBD1 (5 bases). Between the trimmed V and J ends, which lost 1 base and 7 bases, there was a span of 14 bases. The CDR3 contains 14 residues. CDR1 is SGHNT and CDR2 is YYREEE in the germline V gene (reference sequence).

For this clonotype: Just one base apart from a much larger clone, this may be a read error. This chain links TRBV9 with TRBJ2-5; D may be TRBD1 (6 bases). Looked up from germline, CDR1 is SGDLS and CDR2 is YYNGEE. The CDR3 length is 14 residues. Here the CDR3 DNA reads TGTACCAGCAGCGTAGGGCAGGGGTTGGAGACCCAGTACTTC. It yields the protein CTSSVGQGLETQYF.

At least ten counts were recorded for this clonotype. The CDR3 loop reads CASSLVRDYYNEQFF. CDR3 sequence (DNA): TGTGCCAGCAGCTTAGTGCGTGACTACTACAATGAGCAGTTCTTC. The chain couples TRBV7-9 to TRBJ2-1, with D possibly TRBD2 on 5 matching bases. Germline V gene data show CDR1 as SEHNR and CDR2 as FQNEAQ (reference sequence). The V end lost 1 base, the J end lost 3 bases, and 10 bases lay between the germline ends. The CDR3 covers 15 residues. Using reference TRBV7-9 and TRBJ2-1 for the parts outside the CDR3, the full variable domain is DTGVSQNPRHKITKRGQNVTFRCDPISEHNRLYWYRQTLGQGPEFLTYFQNEAQLEKSRLLSDRFSAERPKGSFSTLEIQRTEQGDSAMYLCASSLVRDYYNEQFFGPGTRLTVL.

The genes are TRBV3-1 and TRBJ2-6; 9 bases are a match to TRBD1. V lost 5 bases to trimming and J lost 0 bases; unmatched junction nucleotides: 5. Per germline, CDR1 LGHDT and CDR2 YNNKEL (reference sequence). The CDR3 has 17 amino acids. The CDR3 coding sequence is TGTGCCAGCAGCGGGGACAGGGTCAGCTCTGGGGCCAACGTCCTGACTTTC. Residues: CASSGDRVSSGANVLTF.

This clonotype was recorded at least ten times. CDR3 nucleotides: TGTGCCAGCAGTTTAGGGACTAGGGAGGAGACCCAGTACTTC. This codes for CASSLGTREETQYF. The V call is TRBV28, the J call TRBJ2-5; 8 bases match TRBD2. J lost 5 bases, V lost 2 bases, and 4 bases had no gene match. Per germline, CDR1 MDHEN and CDR2 SYDVKM. The CDR3 runs to 14 residues.

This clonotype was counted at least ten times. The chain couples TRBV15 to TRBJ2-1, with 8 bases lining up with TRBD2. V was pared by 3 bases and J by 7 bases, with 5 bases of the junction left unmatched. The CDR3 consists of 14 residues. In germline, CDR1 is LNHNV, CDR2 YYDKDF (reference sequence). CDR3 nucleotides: TGTGCCACCAGCAGTCGGGGGGGCCTAAATGAGCAGTTCTTC. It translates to CATSSRGGLNEQFF. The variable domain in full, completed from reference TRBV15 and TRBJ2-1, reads DAMVIQNPRYQVTQFGKPVTLSCSQTLNHNVMYWYQQKSSQAPKLLFHYYDKDFNNEADTPDNFQSRRPNTSFCFLDIRSPGLGDTAMYLCATSSRGGLNEQFFGPGTRLTVL.

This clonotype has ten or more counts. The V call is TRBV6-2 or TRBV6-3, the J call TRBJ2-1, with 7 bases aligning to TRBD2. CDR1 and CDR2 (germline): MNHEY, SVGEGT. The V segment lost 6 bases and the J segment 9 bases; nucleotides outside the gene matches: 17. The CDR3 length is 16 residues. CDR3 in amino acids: CASSPRASGVLGEQFF. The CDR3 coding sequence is TGTGCCAGCAGCCCTAGGGCCAGCGGGGTATTGGGTGAGCAGTTCTTC.

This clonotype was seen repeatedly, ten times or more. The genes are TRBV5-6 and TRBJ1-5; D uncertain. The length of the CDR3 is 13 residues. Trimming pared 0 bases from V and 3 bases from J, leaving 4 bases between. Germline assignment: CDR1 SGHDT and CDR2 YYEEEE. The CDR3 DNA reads TGTGCCAGCAGCTTGGGCCTCAATCAGCCCCAGCATTTT. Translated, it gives CASSLGLNQPQHF.

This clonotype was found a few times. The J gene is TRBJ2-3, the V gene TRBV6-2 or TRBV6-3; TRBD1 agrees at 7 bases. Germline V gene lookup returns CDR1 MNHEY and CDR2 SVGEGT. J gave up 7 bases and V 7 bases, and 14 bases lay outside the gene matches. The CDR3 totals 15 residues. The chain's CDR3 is CASNTGADVAYTQYF. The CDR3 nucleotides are TGTGCCAGCAATACAGGGGCGGACGTCGCATATACGCAGTATTTT.

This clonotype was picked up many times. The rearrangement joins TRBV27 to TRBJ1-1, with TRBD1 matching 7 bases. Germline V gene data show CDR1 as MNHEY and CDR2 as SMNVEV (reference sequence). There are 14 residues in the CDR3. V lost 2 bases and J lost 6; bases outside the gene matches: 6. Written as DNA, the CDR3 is TGTGCCAGCAGTTTAGCAGTCAGGGGGGCTGAAGCTTTCTTT. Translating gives CASSLAVRGAEAFF.

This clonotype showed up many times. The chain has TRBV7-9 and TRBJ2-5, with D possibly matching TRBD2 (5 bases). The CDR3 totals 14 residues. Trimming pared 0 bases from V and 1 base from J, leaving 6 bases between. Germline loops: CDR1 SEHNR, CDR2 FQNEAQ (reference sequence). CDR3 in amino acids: CASSLAGVQETQYF. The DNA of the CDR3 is TGTGCCAGCAGCTTAGCCGGGGTCCAAGAGACCCAGTACTTC.

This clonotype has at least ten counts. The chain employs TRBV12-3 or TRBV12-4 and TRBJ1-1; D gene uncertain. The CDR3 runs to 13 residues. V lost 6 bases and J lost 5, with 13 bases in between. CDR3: CASSPIRYTEAFF. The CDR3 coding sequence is TGTGCCAGCAGCCCAATCCGGTATACTGAAGCTTTCTTT.

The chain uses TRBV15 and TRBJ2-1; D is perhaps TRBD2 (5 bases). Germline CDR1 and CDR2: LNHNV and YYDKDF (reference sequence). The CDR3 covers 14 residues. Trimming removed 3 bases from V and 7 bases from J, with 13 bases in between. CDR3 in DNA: TGTGCCACCAGCAGGCGGACGGGCGGGAATGAGCAGTTCTTC. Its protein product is CATSRRTGGNEQFF.

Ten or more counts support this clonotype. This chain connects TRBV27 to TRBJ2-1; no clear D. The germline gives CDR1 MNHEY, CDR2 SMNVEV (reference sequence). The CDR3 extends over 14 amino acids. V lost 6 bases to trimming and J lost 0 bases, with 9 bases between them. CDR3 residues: CASRSISSYNEQFF. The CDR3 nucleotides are TGTGCCAGCAGAAGCATTAGCTCCTACAATGAGCAGTTCTTC.

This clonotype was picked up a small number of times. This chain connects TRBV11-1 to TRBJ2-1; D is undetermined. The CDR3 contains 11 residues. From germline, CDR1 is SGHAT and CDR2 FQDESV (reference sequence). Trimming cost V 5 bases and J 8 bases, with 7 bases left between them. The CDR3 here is CASSAKDEQFF. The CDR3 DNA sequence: TGTGCCAGCAGCGCCAAGGATGAGCAGTTCTTC.

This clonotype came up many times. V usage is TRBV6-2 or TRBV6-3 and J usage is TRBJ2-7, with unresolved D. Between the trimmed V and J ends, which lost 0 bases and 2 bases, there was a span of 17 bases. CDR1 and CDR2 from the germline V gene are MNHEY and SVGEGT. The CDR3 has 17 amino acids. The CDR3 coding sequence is TGTGCCAGCAGTTACTCGATTGGAGAGGACCAGCCCTACGAGCAGTACTTC. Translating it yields CASSYSIGEDQPYEQYF.

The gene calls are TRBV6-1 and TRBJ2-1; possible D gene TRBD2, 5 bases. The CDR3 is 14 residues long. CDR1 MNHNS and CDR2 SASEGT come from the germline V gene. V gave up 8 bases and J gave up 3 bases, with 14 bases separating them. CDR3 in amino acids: CASLKDGNYNEQFF. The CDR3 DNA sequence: TGTGCCAGCCTAAAGGACGGGAACTACAATGAGCAGTTCTTC.

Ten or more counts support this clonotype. Written as DNA, the CDR3 is TGTGCCAGCAGTTCCCATTTGGCGGGGGACACAGATACGCAGTATTTT. Its translation is CASSSHLAGDTDTQYF. The V gene is TRBV28, the J gene TRBJ2-3, with 7 bases that match TRBD2. V dropped 4 bases and J dropped 2; count of bases not matched to a gene: 9. The length of the CDR3 is 16 residues. The germline gives CDR1 MDHEN, CDR2 SYDVKM.

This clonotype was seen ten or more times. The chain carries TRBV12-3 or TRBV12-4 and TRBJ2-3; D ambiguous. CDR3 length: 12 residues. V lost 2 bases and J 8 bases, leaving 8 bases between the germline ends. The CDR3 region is CASSLSWGTQYF. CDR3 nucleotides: TGTGCCAGCAGTTTAAGCTGGGGTACGCAGTATTTT.

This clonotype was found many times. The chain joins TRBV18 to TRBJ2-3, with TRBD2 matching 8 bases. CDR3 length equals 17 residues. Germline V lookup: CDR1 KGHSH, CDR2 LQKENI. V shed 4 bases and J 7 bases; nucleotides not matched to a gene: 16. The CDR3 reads CASSQEGERGIKNTQYF. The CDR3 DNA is TGTGCCAGCTCACAGGAGGGCGAGCGGGGGATTAAAAATACGCAGTATTTT.

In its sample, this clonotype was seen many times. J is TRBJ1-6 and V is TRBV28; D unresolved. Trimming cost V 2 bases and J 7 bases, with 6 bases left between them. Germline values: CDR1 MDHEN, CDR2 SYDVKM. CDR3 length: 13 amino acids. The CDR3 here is CASSLLVNSPLHF. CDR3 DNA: TGTGCCAGCAGTTTACTCGTAAATTCACCCCTCCACTTT.

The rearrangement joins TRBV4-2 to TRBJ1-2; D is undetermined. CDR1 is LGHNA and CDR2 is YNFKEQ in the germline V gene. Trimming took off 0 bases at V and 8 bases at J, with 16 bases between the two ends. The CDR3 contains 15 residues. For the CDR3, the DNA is TGTGCCAGCAGCCAAGAAAGGCGGACGTCGGGGGGCTACACCTTC. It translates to CASSQERRTSGGYTF.

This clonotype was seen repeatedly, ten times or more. The CDR3 reads CASTPVAGLTDTQYF. CDR3 coding DNA: TGTGCCAGCACCCCTGTGGCAGGTCTCACAGATACGCAGTATTTT. The V gene is TRBV12-3 or TRBV12-4, the J gene TRBJ2-3; unclear D gene. V was pared by 7 bases and J by 2 bases, with 16 bases between. The CDR3 has 15 residues.